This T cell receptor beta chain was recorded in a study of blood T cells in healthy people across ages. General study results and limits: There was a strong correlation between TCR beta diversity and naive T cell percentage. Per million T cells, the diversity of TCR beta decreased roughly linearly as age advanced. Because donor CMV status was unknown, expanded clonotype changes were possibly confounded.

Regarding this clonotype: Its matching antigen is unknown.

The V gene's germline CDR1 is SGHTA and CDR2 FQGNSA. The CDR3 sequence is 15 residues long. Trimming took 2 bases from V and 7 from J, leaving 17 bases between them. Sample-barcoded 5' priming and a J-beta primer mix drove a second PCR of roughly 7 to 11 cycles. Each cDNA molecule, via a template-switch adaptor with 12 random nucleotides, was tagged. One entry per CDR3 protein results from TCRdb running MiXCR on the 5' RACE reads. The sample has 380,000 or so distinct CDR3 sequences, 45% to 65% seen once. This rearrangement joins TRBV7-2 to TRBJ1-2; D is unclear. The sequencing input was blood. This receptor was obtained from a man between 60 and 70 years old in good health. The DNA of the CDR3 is TGTGCCAGCAGCTTATCCCCACGGGGAGGTAGTGGCTACACCTTC. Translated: CASSLSPRGGSGYTF.